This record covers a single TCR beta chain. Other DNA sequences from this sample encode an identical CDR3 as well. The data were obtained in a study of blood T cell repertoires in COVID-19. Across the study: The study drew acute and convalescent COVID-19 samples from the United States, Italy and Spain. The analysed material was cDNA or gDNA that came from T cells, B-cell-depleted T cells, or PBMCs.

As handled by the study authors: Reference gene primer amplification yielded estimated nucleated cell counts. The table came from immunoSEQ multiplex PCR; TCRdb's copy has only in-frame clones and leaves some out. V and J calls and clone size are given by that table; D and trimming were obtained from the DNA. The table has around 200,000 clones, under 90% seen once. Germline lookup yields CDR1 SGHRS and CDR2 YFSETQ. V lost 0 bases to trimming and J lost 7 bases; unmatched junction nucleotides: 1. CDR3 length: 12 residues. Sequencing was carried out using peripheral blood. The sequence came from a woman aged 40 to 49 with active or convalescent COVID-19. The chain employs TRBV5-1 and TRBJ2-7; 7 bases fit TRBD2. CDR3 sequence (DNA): TGCGCCAGCAGCTTGGAGCGGGGAGAGCAGTACTTC. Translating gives CASSLERGEQYF.